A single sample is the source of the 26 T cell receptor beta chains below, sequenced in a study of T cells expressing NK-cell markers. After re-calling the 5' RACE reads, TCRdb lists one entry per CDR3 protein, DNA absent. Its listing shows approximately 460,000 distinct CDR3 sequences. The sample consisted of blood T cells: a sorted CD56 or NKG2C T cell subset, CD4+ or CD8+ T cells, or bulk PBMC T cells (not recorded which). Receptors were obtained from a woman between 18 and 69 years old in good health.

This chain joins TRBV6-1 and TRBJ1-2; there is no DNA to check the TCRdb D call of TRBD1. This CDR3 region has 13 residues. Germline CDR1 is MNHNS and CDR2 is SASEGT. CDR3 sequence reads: CASSPGRHYGYTF.

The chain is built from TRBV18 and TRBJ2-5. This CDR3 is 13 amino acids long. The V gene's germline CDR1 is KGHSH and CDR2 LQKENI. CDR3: CASSPPNLDTQYF.

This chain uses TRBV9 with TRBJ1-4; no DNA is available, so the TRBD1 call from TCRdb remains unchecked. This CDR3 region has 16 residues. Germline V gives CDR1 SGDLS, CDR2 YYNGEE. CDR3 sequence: CASSTGQGRANEKLFF.

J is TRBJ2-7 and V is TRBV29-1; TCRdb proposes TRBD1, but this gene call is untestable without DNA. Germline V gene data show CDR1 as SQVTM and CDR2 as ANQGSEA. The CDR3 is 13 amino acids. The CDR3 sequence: CSVLGQGGNEQYF.

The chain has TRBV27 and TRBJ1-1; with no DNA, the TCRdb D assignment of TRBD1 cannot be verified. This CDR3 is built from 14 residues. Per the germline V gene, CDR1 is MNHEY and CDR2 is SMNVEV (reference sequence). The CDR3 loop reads CASSSNQGYTEAFF.

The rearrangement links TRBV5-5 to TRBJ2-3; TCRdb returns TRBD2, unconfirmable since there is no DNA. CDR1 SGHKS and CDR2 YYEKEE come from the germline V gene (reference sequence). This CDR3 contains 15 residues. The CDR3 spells CASTRTSGSTDTQYF.

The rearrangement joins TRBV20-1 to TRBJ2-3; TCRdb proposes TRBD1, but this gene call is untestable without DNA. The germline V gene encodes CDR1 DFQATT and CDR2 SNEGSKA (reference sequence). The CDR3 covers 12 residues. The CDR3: CSPGQGVDTQYF.

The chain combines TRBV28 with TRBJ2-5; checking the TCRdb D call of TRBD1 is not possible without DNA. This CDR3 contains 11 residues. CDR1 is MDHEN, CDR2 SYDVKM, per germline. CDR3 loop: CASGVGQTQYF.

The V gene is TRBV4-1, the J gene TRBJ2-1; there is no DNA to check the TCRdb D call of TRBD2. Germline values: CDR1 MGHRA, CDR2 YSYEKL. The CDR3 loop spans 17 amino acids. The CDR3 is CASSQDPLAGGVDEQFF.

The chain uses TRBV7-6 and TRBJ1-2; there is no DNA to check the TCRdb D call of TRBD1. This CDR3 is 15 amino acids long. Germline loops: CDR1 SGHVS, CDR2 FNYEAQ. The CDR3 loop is CASSLMTGGFLGYTF.

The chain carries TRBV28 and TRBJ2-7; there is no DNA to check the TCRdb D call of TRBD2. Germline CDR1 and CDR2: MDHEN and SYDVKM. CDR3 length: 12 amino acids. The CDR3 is CASNYRGYEQYF.

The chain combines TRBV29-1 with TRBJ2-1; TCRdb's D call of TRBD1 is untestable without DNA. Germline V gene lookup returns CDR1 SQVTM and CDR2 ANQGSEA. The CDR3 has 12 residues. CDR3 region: CSVGGGAAEQFF.

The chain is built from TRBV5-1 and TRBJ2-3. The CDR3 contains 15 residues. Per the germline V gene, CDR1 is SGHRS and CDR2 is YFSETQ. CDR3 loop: CASSLEQKVGDTQYF.

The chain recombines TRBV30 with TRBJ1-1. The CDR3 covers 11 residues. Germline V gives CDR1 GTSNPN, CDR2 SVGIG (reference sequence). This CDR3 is CAWSVRVEAFF.

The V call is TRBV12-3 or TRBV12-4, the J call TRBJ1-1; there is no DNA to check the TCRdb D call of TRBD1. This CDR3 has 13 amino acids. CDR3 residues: CASSRLTGTEAFF.

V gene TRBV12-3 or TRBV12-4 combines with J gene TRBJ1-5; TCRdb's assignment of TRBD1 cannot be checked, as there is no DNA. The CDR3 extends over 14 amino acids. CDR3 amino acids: CASSLRGYNQPQHF.

CDR3 region: CASSLLLAGGPLVTGELFF. The chain is built from TRBV7-6 and TRBJ2-2; the TCRdb D gene call, TRBD2, has no DNA to confirm it. The CDR3 totals 19 residues. Germline lookup yields CDR1 SGHVS and CDR2 FNYEAQ.

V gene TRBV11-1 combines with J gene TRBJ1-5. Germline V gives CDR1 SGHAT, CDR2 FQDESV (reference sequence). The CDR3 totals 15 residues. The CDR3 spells CASSLGMGSNQPQHF.

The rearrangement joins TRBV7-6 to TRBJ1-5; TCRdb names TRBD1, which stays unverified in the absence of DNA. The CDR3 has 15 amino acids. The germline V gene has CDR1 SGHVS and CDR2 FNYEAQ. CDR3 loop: CASSKGQGDRQPQHF.

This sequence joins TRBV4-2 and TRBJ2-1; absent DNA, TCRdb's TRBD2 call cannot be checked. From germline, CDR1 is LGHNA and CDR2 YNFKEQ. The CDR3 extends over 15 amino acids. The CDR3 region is CASSQTSGNYNEQFF.

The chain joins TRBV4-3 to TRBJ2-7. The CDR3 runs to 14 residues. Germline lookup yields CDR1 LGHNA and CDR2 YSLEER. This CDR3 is CASSQDGRTDEQYF.

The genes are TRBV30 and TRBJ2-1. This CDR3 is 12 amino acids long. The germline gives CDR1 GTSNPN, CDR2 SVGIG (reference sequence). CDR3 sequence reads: CAWGPKANEQFF.

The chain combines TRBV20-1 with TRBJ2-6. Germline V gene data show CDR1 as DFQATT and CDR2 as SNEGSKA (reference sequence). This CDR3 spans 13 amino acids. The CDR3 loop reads CSGRVSGANVLTF.

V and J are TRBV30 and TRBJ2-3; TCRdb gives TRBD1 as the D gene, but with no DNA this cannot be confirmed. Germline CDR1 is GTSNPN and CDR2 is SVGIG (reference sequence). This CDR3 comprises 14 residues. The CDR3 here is CAWSLSGGTDTQYF.

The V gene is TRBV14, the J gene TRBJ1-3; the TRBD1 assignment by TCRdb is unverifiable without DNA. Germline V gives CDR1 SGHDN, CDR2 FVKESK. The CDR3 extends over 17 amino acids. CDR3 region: CASSSSRDIGSGNTIYF.

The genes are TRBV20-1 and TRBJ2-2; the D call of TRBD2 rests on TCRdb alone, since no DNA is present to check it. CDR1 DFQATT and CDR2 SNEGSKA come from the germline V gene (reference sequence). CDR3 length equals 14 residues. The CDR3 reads CSARATSGTGELFF.